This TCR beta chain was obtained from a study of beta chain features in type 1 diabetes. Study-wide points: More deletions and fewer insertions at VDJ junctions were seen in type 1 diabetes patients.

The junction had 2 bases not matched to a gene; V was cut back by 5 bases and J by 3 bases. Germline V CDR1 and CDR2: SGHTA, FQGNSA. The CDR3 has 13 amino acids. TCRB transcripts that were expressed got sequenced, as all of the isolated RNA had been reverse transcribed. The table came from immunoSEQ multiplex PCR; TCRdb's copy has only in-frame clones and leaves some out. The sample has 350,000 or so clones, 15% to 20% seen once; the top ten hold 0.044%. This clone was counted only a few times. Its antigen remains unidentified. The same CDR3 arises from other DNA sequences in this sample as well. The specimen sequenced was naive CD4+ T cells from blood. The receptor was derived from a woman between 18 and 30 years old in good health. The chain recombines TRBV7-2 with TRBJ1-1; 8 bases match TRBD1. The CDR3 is CASSPDRDTEAFF. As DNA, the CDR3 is TGTGCCAGCAGCCCGGACAGGGACACTGAAGCTTTCTTT. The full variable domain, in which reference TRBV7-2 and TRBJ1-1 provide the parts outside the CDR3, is GAGVSQSPSNKVTEKGKDVELRCDPISGHTALYWYRQSLGQGLEFLIYFQGNSAPDKSGLPSDRFSAERTGGSVSTLTIQRTQQEDSAVYLCASSPDRDTEAFFGQGTRLTVV.